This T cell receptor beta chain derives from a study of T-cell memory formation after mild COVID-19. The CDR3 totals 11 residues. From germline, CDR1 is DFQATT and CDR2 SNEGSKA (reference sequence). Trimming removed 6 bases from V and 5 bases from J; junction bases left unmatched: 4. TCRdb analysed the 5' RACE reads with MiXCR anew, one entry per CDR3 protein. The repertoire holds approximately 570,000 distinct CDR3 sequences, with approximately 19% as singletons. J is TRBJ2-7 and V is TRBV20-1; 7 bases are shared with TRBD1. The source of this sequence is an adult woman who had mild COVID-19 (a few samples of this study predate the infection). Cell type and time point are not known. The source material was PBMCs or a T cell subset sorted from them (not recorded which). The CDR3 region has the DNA TGCAGTGCGAAACAGGGGAACGAGCAGTACTTC. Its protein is CSAKQGNEQYF.